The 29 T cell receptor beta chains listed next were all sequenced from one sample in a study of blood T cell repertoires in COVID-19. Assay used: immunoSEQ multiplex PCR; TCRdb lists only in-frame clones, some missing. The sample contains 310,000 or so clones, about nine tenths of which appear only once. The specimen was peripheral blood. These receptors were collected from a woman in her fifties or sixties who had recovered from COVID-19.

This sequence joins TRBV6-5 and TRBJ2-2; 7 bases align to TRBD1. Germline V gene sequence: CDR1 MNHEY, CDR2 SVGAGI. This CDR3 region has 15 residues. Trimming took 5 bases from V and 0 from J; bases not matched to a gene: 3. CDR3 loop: CASSPGQTNTGELFF. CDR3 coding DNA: TGTGCCAGCAGTCCGGGACAGACGAACACCGGGGAGCTGTTTTTT.

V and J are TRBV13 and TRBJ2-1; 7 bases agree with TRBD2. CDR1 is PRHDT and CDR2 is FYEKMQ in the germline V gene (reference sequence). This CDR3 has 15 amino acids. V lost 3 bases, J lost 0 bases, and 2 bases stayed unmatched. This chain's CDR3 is CASSLRGSSYNEQFF. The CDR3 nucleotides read TGTGCCAGCAGCTTGCGGGGGAGCTCCTACAATGAGCAGTTCTTC.

Here the CDR3 DNA reads TGTGCCAGCAGCCGGGACAGGGGACAAATGAACACTGAAGCTTTCTTT. This codes for CASSRDRGQMNTEAFF. This sequence joins TRBV6-2 or TRBV6-3 and TRBJ1-1, with 10 bases fitting TRBD1. With 6 bases clipped from V and 0 bases from J, the junction kept 7 bases outside the gene matches. CDR1 is MNHEY and CDR2 is SVGEGT in the germline V gene. This CDR3 is 16 amino acids long.

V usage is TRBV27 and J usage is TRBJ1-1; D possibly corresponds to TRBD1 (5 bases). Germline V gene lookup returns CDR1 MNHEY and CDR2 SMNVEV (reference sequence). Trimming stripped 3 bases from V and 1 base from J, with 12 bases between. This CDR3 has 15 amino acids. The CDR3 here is CASSLGRGTNTEAFF. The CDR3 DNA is TGTGCCAGCAGTTTGGGGAGGGGCACGAACACTGAAGCTTTCTTT.

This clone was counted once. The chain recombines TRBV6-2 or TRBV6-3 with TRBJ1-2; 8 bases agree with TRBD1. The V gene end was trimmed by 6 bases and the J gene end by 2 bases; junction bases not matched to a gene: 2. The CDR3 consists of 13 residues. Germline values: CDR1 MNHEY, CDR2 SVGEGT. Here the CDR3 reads CASSRDRNYGYTF. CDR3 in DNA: TGTGCCAGCAGCCGGGACAGGAACTATGGCTACACCTTC.

CDR3 region: CASSPGNTIYF. For the CDR3, the DNA is TGTGCCAGCAGCCCGGGAAACACCATATATTTT. This chain connects TRBV3-1 (or the pseudogene TRBV3-2) to TRBJ1-3, with D unresolved. The V end was cut by 4 bases, the J end by 4 bases, with 2 bases between. Looked up from germline, CDR1 is LGHDT and CDR2 is YNNKEL (reference sequence). This CDR3 has 11 residues.

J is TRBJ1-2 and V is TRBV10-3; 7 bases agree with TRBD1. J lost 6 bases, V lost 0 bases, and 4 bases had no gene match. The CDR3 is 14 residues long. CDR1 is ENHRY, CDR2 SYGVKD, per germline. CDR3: CAISESRQGHGYTF. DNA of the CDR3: TGTGCCATCAGTGAGTCGAGACAGGGCCATGGCTACACCTTC.

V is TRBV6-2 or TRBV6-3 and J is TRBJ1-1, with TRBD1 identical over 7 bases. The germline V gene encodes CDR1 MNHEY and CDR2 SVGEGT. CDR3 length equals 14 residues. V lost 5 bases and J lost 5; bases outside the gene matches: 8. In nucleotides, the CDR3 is TGTGCCAGCAGTCGGTACAGGGGTGGAACTGAAGCTTTCTTT. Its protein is CASSRYRGGTEAFF.

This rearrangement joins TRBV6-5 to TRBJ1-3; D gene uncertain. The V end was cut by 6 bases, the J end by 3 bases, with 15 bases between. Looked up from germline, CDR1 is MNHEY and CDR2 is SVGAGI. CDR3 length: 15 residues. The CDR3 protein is CASRQRVAYGNTIYF. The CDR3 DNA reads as TGTGCCAGCAGGCAGAGGGTGGCATATGGAAACACCATATATTTT.

The CDR3 DNA reads TGTGCCAGCTCCTTCGGACTAGCGGGAGGAAGCACCGGGGAGCTGTTTTTT. This sequence encodes CASSFGLAGGSTGELFF. The chain recombines TRBV18 with TRBJ2-2; TRBD2 matches 14 bases. Germline V gene sequence: CDR1 KGHSH, CDR2 LQKENI. V dropped 6 bases and J dropped 4; count of bases not matched to a gene: 7. The CDR3 totals 17 residues.

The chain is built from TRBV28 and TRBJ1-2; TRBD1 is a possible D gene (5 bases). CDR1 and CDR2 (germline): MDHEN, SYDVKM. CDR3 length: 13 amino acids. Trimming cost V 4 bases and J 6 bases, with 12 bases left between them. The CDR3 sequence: CASSYAGEDGYTF. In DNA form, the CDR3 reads TGTGCCAGCAGTTACGCGGGGGAGGATGGCTACACCTTC.

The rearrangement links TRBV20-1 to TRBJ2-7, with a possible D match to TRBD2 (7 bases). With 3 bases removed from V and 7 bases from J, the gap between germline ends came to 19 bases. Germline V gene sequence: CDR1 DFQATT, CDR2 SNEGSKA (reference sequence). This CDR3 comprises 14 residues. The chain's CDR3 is CSASLPAGAEEQYF. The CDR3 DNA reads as TGCAGTGCTAGTCTCCCCGCGGGGGCGGAAGAGCAGTACTTC.

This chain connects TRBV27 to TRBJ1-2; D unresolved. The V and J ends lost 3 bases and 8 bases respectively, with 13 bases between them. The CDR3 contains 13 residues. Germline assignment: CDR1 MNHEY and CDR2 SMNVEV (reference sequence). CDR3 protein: CASSFFRGSGYTF. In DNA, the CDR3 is TGTGCCAGCAGTTTCTTCCGGGGTTCCGGCTACACCTTC.

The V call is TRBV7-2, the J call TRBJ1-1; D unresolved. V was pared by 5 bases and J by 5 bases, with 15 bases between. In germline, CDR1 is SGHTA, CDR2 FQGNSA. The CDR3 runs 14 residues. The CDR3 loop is CASSRGGGRTEAFF. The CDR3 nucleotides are TGTGCCAGCAGCCGTGGCGGAGGCCGGACTGAAGCTTTCTTT. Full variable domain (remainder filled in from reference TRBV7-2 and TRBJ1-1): GAGVSQSPSNKVTEKGKDVELRCDPISGHTALYWYRQSLGQGLEFLIYFQGNSAPDKSGLPSDRFSAERTGGSVSTLTIQRTQQEDSAVYLCASSRGGGRTEAFFGQGTRLTVV.

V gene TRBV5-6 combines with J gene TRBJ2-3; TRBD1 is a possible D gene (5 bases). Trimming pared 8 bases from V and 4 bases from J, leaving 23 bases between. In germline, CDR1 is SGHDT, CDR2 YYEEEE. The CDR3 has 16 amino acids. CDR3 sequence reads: CASSTRWQGHADTQYF. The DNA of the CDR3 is TGTGCCAGTTCTACCCGGTGGCAGGGTCATGCAGATACGCAGTATTTT.

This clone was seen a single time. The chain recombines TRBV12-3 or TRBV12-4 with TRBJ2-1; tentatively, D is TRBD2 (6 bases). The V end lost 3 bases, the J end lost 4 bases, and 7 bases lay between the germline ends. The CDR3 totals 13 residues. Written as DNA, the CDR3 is TGTGCCAGCAGTTTGGAGGGTTACAATGAGCAGTTCTTC. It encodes CASSLEGYNEQFF.

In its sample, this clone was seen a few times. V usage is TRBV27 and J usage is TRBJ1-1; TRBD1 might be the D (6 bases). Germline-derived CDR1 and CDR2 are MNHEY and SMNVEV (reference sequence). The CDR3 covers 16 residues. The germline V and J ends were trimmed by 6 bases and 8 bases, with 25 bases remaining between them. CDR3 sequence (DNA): TGTGCCAGCAGCCCAGCCAACCGGATGTGGACAGAAGAAGCTTTCTTT. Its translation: CASSPANRMWTEEAFF.

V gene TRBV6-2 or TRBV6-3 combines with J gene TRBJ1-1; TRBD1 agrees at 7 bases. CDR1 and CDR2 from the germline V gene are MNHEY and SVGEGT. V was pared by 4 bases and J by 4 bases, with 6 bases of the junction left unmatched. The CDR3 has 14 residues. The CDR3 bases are TGTGCCAGCAGTTTGGGACAGCGAGGCACTGAAGCTTTCTTT. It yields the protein CASSLGQRGTEAFF.

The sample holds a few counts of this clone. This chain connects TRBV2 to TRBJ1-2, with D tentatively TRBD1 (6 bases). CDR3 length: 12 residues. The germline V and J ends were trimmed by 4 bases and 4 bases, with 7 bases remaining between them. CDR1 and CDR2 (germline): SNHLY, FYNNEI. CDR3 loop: CASSGQAYGYTF. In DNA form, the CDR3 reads TGTGCCAGCAGTGGACAGGCCTATGGCTACACCTTC. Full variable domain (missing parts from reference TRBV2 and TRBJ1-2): EPEVTQTPSHQVTQMGQEVILRCVPISNHLYFYWYRQILGQKVEFLVSFYNNEISEKSEIFDDQFSVERPDGSNFTLKIRSTKLEDSAMYFCASSGQAYGYTFGSGTRLTVV.

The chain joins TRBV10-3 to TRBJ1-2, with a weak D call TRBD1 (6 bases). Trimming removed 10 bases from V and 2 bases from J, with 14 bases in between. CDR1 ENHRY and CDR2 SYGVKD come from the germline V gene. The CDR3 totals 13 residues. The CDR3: CATPDDRNYGYTF. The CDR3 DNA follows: TGTGCCACCCCAGACGACAGGAACTATGGCTACACCTTC.

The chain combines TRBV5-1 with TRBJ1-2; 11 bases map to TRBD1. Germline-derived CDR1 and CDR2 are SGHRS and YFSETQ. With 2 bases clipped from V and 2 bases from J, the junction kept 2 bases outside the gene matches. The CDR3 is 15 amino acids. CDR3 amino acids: CASSLGQGANYGYTF. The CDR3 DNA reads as TGCGCCAGCAGCTTAGGACAGGGGGCAAACTATGGCTACACCTTC. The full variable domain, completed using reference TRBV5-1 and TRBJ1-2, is KAGVTQTPRYLIKTRGQQVTLSCSPISGHRSVSWYQQTPGQGLQFLFEYFSETQRNKGNFPGRFSGRQFSNSRSEMNVSTLELGDSALYLCASSLGQGANYGYTFGSGTRLTVV.

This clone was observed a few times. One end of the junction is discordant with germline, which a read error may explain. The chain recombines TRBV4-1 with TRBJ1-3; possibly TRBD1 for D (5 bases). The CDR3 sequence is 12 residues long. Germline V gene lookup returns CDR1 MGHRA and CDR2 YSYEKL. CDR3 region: CASSRGEGSVHF. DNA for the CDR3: TGCGCCAGCAGTCGAGGGGAGGGGAGTGTCCATTTT.

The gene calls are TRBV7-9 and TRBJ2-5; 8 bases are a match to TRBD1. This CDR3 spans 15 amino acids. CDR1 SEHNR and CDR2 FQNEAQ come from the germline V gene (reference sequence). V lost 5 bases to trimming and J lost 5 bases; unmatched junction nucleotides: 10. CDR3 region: CASSERQGYQETQYF. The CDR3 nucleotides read TGTGCCAGCAGCGAAAGACAGGGGTATCAGGAGACCCAGTACTTC.

The CDR3 reads CASSPIGDRQMNTEAFF. For the CDR3, the DNA is TGTGCCAGCTCACCAATTGGAGACAGACAGATGAACACTGAAGCTTTCTTT. The chain combines TRBV18 with TRBJ1-1, with D possibly TRBD1 on 5 matching bases. Trimming left V 2 bases short and J 0 bases short, with 16 bases between. This CDR3 spans 17 amino acids. Per germline, CDR1 KGHSH and CDR2 LQKENI.

The CDR3 nucleotides are TGTGCCAGCTTACAAGGGGGGGAAGAGACCCAGTACTTC. Protein product: CASLQGGEETQYF. The genes are TRBV13 and TRBJ2-5; D possibly corresponds to TRBD2 (7 bases). V lost 8 bases, J lost 3 bases, and 13 bases lay in between. CDR3 length: 13 residues. Germline lookup yields CDR1 PRHDT and CDR2 FYEKMQ (reference sequence).

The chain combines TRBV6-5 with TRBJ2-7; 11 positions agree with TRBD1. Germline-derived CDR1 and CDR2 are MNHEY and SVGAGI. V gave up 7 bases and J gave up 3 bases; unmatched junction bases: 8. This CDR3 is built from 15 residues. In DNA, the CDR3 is TGTGCCAGCACCACCCGGACAGGGGGCAACTACGAGCAGTACTTC. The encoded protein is CASTTRTGGNYEQYF.

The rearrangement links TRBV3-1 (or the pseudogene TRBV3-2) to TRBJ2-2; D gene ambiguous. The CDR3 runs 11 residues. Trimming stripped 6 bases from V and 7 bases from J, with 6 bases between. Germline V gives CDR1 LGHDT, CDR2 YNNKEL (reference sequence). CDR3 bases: TGTGCCAGCAGTCAGAACGGGGAGCTGTTTTTT. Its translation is CASSQNGELFF.

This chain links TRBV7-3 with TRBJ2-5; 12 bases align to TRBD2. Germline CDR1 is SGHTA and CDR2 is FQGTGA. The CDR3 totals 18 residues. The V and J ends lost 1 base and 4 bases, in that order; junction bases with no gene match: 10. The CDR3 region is CASSLNPPLAGGSETQYF. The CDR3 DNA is TGTGCCAGCAGCTTAAACCCCCCACTAGCGGGGGGATCAGAGACCCAGTACTTC.

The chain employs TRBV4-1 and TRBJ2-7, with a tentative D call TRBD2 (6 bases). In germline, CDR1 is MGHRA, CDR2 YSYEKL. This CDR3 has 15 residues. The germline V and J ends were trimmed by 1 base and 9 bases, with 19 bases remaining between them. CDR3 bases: TGCGCCAGCAGCCAAGGGGGCCAAGGGGACTCTCGGCAGTACTTC. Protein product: CASSQGGQGDSRQYF.